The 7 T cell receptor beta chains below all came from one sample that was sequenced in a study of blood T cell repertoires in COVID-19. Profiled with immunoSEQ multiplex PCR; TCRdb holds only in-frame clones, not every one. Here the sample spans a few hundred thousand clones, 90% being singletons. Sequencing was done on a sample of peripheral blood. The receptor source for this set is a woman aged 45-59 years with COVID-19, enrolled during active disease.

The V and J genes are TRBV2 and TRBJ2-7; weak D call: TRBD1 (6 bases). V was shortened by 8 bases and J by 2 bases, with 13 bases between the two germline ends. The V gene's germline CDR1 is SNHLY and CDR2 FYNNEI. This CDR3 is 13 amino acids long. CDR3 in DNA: TGTGCCAGCGACAAAGGGGGACCCTACGAGCAGTACTTC. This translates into CASDKGGPYEQYF.

This CDR3 reads CAIDGQGAPTYEQYF. CDR3 bases: TGTGCCATCGACGGACAGGGGGCACCAACCTACGAGCAGTACTTC. The chain combines TRBV10-3 with TRBJ2-7, with 11 bases aligning to TRBD1. Losses at the gene ends were 8 bases for V and 2 bases for J; bases not matched to a gene: 8. Germline V gene lookup returns CDR1 ENHRY and CDR2 SYGVKD. This CDR3 has 15 amino acids.

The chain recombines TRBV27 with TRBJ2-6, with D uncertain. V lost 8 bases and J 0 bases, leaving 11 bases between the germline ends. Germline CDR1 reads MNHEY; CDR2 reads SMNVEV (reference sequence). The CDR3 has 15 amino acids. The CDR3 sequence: CASSTPSSGANVLTF. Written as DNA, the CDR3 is TGTGCCAGCTCCACCCCTAGCTCTGGGGCCAACGTCCTGACTTTC.

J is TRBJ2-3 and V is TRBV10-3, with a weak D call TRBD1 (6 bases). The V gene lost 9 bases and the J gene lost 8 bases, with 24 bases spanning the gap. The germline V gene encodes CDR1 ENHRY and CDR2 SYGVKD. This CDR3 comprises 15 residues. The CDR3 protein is CAIGAGDTDGGTQYF. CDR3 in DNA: TGTGCCATTGGGGCTGGGGACACGGACGGTGGTACGCAGTATTTT.

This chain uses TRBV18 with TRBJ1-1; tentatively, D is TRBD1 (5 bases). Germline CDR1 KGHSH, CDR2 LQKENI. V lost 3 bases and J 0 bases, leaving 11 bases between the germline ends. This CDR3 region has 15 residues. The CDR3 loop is CASSPRTGVNTEAFF. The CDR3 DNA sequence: TGTGCCAGCTCACCTCGGACGGGGGTGAACACTGAAGCTTTCTTT.

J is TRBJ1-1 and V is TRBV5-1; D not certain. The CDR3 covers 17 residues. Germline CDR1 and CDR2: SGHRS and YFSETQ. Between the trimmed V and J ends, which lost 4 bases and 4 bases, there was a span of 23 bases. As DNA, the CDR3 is TGCGCCAGCAGCATCTTAAGCCCGAGGGAATCGTCCACTGAAGCTTTCTTT. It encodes CASSILSPRESSTEAFF.

The CDR3, as DNA: TGTGCCAGCAGGGTGGCTAGCGGGAGAGGGATAGATACGCAGTATTTT. This translates into CASRVASGRGIDTQYF. The chain recombines TRBV5-5 with TRBJ2-3; 10 bases map to TRBD2. With V trimmed by 5 bases and J by 5 bases, 11 bases remained unmatched. The germline V gene encodes CDR1 SGHKS and CDR2 YYEKEE (reference sequence). This CDR3 contains 16 residues.